This T cell receptor beta chain was obtained from a study of CD8 T cells in Susac syndrome. RNA amounts of about 0.5 to 1 ug underwent reverse transcription with random hexamers. Each CDR3 protein is one row after TCRdb ran MiXCR on the immunoSEQ multiplex PCR reads. This sample has 200,000 to 300,000 distinct CDR3 sequences, with around 96% found just once. CDR1 is SEHNR, CDR2 FQNEAQ, per germline (reference sequence). The ends were cut back, 1 base at V and 4 bases at J, with 11 bases in the middle. This CDR3 is 14 amino acids long. A single count supports this clonotype. Sequenced material: CD4+ T cells from PBMCs. The chain joins TRBV7-9 to TRBJ2-7; D unclear. The receptor comes from a human donor with Susac syndrome. CDR3 bases: TGTGCCAGCAGCTTAGGAAGCCAGATATACGAGCAGTACTTC. Encoded protein: CASSLGSQIYEQYF.